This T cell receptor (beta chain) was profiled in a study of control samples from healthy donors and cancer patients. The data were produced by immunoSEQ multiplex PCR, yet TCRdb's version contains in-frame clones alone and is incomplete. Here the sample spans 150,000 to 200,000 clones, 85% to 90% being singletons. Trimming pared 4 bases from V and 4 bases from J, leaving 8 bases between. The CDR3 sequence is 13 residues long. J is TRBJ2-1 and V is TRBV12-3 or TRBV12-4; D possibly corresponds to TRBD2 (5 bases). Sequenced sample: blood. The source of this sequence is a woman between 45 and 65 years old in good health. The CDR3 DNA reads TGTGCCAGCAGTTCCCGGGGTTACAATGAGCAGTTCTTC. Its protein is CASSSRGYNEQFF.